This T cell receptor beta chain was captured in a study of OX40 agonist ivuxolimab in advanced cancers. Study-wide background: Patients were infused with ivuxolimab every 2 weeks at 0.01 to 10 mg/kg. From roughly 23 to 85 years was the age range, with a mean of 60 years, and approximately 80% were male.

Overall study findings and caveats: Expanded clones were, on average, more numerous among CD8+ T cells than CD4+. Within 6 weeks, CD4+ and CD8+ blood T cells expanded clonally at 0.1 to 3.0 mg/kg.

The CDR3 runs to 15 residues. V lost 4 bases to trimming and J lost 3 bases, with 14 bases between them. Germline V lookup: CDR1 SGHRS, CDR2 YFSETQ. With regard to this clone: Its antigen is not identified.

Libraries were prepared by immunoSEQ multiplex PCR; TCRdb keeps only in-frame clonotypes and omits some of them. Among approximately 41,000 clones listed, 80% to 90% were seen once. Sequencing used CD4+ or CD8+ T cells sorted from blood, obtained in a trial of the OX40 agonist ivuxolimab. The sequence was obtained from an adult with an advanced solid tumor such as melanoma, head and neck, liver or kidney cancer. The V call is TRBV5-1, the J call TRBJ2-4, with a possible D match to TRBD1 (7 bases). The CDR3: CASSLDQGGKNIQYF. The CDR3 nucleotides are TGCGCCAGCAGCCTCGACCAGGGGGGCAAAAACATTCAGTACTTC. Full variable domain (missing parts from reference TRBV5-1 and TRBJ2-4): KAGVTQTPRYLIKTRGQQVTLSCSPISGHRSVSWYQQTPGQGLQFLFEYFSETQRNKGNFPGRFSGRQFSNSRSEMNVSTLELGDSALYLCASSLDQGGKNIQYFGAGTRLSVL.